This T cell receptor (beta chain) was captured by sequencing in a study of CD8 T cells in Susac syndrome. cDNA came from around 0.5 to 1 ug RNA primed by random hexamers. TCRdb processed the immunoSEQ multiplex PCR reads anew with MiXCR; each CDR3 protein has one entry. Of about 250,000 distinct CDR3 sequences listed, roughly 95% are singletons. Germline V gene data show CDR1 as DFQATT and CDR2 as SNEGSKA (reference sequence). The CDR3 runs to 20 residues. Losses at the gene ends were 5 bases for V and 7 bases for J; bases not matched to a gene: 27. This receptor was obtained from a human donor with multiple sclerosis. V and J are TRBV20-1 and TRBJ2-5; 11 positions agree with TRBD2. The specimen sequenced was CD4+ T cells from PBMCs. The CDR3 sequence: CSAPVARITTSGMVQRTQYF. The CDR3 DNA is TGCAGTGCTCCTGTCGCCAGAATTACGACTAGCGGGATGGTACAGAGGACCCAGTACTTC.